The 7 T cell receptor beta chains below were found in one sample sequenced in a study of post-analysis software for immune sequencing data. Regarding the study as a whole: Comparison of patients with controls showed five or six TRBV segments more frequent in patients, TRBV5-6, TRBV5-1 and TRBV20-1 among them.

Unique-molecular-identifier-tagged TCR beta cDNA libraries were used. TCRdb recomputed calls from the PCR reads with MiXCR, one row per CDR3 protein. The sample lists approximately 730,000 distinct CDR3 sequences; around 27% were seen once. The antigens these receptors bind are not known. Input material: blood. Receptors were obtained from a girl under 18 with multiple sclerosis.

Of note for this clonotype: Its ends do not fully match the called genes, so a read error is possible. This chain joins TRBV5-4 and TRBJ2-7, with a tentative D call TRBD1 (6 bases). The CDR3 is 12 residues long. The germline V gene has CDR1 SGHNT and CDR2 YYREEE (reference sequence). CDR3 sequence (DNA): TGTGTCAGCAGCCCACAGGGCTACGAGCAGTACTTC. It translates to CVSSPQGYEQYF.

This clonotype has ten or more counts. As DNA, the CDR3 is TGTGCCAGCAGCGGACTAGCGGGAGCTGGGGAGACCCAGTACTTC. Encoded protein: CASSGLAGAGETQYF. The genes are TRBV9 and TRBJ2-5; TRBD2 matches at 12 bases. The germline V gene has CDR1 SGDLS and CDR2 YYNGEE. This CDR3 has 15 amino acids. V dropped 3 bases and J dropped 5; count of bases not matched to a gene: 5. Complete variable domain (other parts from reference TRBV9 and TRBJ2-5): DSGVTQTPKHLITATGQRVTLRCSPRSGDLSVYWYQQSLDQGLQFLIQYYNGEERAKGNILERFSAQQFPDLHSELNLSSLELGDSALYFCASSGLAGAGETQYFGPGTRLLVL.

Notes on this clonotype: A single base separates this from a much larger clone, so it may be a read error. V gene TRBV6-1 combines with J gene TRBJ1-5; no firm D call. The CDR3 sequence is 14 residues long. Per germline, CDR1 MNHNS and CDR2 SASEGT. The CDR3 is CASSDYSVNQSQHF. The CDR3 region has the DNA TGTGCCAGCAGTGATTACAGCGTGAATCAGTCCCAGCATTTT.

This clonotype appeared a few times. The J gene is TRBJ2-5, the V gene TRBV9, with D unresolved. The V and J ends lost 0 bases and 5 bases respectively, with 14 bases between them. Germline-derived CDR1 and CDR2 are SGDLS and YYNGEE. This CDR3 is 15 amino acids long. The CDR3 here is CASSVATGGLETQYF. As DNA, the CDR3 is TGTGCCAGCAGCGTAGCTACGGGTGGGCTGGAGACCCAGTACTTC.

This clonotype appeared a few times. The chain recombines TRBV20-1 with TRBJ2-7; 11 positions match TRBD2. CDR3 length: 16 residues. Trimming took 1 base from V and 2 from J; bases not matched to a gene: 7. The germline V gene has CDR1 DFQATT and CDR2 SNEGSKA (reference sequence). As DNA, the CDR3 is TGCAGTGCTAGAGCTACTAGCGGGAGTTCCCCCTACGAGCAGTACTTC. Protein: CSARATSGSSPYEQYF.

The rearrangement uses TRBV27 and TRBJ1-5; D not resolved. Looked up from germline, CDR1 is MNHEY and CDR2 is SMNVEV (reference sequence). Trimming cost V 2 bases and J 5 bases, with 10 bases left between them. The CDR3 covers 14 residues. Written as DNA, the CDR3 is TGTGCCAGCAGTTTAAGCAGACTGTATCAGCCCCAGCATTTT. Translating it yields CASSLSRLYQPQHF.

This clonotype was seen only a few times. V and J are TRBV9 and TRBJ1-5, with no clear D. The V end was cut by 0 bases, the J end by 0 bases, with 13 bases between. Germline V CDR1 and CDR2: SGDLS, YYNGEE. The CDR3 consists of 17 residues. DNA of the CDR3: TGTGCCAGCAGCGTAGGATCGTCAGCGTATAGCAATCAGCCCCAGCATTTT. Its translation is CASSVGSSAYSNQPQHF.